These 2 T cell receptor beta chains were all obtained from the same sample, sequenced in a study of T-cell memory formation after mild COVID-19. TCRdb analysed the 5' RACE reads with MiXCR anew, one entry per CDR3 protein. The table includes about 400,000 distinct CDR3 sequences, about 25% detected once. Sequences were obtained from PBMCs or a T cell subset sorted from them (not recorded which). The receptors derive from an adult woman who had mild COVID-19 (a few samples of this study predate the infection). Cell type and time point are not known.

This clonotype was seen once. One end of the junction is discordant with germline, which a read error may explain. This chain connects TRBV15 to TRBJ2-7; TRBD2 aligns across 14 bases. The germline CDR1 and CDR2 sequences are LNHNV and YYDKDF (reference sequence). CDR3 length: 16 residues. CDR3 amino acids: CANSRGRLAGGYEQYF. In DNA, the CDR3 is TGTGCCAACAGCAGAGGAAGACTAGCGGGAGGGTACGAGCAGTACTTC. Full variable domain (missing parts from reference TRBV15 and TRBJ2-7): DAMVIQNPRYQVTQFGKPVTLSCSQTLNHNVMYWYQQKSSQAPKLLFHYYDKDFNNEADTPDNFQSRRPNTSFCFLDIRSPGLGDTAMYLCANSRGRLAGGYEQYFGPGTRLTVT.

The rearrangement uses TRBV3-1 and TRBJ2-1, with 11 bases identical to TRBD2. The CDR3 consists of 16 residues. The germline V gene has CDR1 LGHDT and CDR2 YNNKEL (reference sequence). Unmatched junction bases numbered 6, after V lost 2 bases and J lost 6 bases. The CDR3 loop is CASSQPTSGSFNEQFF. For the CDR3, the DNA is TGTGCCAGCAGCCAACCTACTAGCGGGAGCTTCAATGAGCAGTTCTTC.